Below, one TCR beta chain is given with its context. Its specificity is not known. This sequence may be a read error, since a much larger clone differs from it by one base. Germline lookup yields CDR1 DFQATT and CDR2 SNEGSKA (reference sequence). The length of the CDR3 is 14 residues. These data originate in a study of glioma-infiltrating T cells. The study, taken as a whole, reports: Non-neoplastic patients had below-expected tissue-blood divergence, while all gliomas exceeded expectation. CDR3 overlap between tissue and blood was very small.

The iRepertoire nested amplicon-rescue multiplex PCR amplified TCR alpha and beta CDR3s from RNA. TCRdb re-derived calls from the multiplex PCR reads in MiXCR, one entry per CDR3 protein. Of roughly 100,000 distinct CDR3 sequences listed, about 30% were seen once; the top ten hold 44%. The source of this sequence is a human donor with low-grade glioma or glioblastoma, undergoing nonglioma brain surgery, or in good health (not recorded which). Source material: glioma tissue, nonneoplastic brain tissue, or PBMCs (not recorded which). The chain combines TRBV20-1 with TRBJ1-4; D might be TRBD1 (6 bases). In DNA form, the CDR3 reads TGCGGTGCTAGTAGTCGACAGGTAGTTGAAAAACTGTTTTTT. This sequence encodes CGASSRQVVEKLFF.